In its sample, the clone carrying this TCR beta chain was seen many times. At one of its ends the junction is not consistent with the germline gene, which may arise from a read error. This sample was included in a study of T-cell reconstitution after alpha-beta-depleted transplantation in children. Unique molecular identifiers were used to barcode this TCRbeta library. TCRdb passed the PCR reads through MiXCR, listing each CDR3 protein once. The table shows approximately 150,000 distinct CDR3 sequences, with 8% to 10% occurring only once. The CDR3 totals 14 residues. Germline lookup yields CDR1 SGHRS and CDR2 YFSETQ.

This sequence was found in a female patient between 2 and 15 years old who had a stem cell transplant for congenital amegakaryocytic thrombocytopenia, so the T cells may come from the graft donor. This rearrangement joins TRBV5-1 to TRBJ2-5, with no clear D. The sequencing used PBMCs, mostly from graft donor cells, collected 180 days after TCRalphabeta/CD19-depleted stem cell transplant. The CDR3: CASSLGRKQENQYF. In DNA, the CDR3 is TGCGCCAGCAGCTTGGGACGGAAACAAGAGAACCAGTACTTC.